The 8 T cell receptor beta chains presented below share a single source sample, sequenced in a study of cytomegalovirus exposure and HLA in healthy donors (dated 2017 in TCRdb). Library prep was done by the immunoSEQ multiplex PCR assay. A mixture of 60 forward primers for TCR Vbeta segments and 13 reverse primers for TCR Jbeta segments was used in the multiplex PCR. TCRdb's version of the immuneACCESS table is confined to in-frame rearrangements and falls short of the full clone set. An unresolved V gene accounts for under half of the shortfall where checked; the remainder is of unknown origin. For this sample there are 90,000 to 150,000 clones; roughly three fifths appear just once. The top ten clonotypes cover less than 12% of the sample. The sequenced sample was PBMCs. Receptors were obtained from a man aged 35 to 55 in good health and CMV-seropositive.

This chain connects TRBV14 to TRBJ1-4, with 7 bases aligning to TRBD1. V was pared by 1 base and J by 4 bases, with 3 bases of the junction left unmatched. This CDR3 contains 15 residues. Germline CDR1 reads SGHDN; CDR2 reads FVKESK. CDR3 sequence: CASSQGGTVNEKLFF. DNA for the CDR3: TGTGCCAGCAGCCAAGGGGGGACAGTTAATGAAAAACTGTTTTTT.

This clone was recorded only once. This chain connects TRBV19 to TRBJ2-5, with TRBD2 identical over 7 bases. V gave up 9 bases and J gave up 4 bases; unmatched junction bases: 5. Germline CDR1 is LNHDA and CDR2 is SQIVND (reference sequence). The CDR3 length is 12 residues. This chain's CDR3 is CASIGGGETQYF. The CDR3 nucleotides read TGTGCCAGCATTGGGGGGGGAGAGACCCAGTACTTC.

CDR3 nucleotide sequence: TGTGCCAGCAGAAAGGGACTATCTGGCTCCTACGAGCAGTACTTC. It is translated as CASRKGLSGSYEQYF. The V and J genes are TRBV14 and TRBJ2-7; 7 positions match TRBD2. V shed 6 bases and J 0 bases; nucleotides not matched to a gene: 8. CDR3 length: 15 amino acids. Germline V gives CDR1 SGHDN, CDR2 FVKESK.

This chain uses TRBV28 with TRBJ2-5; D is possibly TRBD1 (5 bases). The end of the DNA aligns better with TRBJ2-7, so the J call may be wrong. The CDR3 has 14 residues. The germline gives CDR1 MDHEN, CDR2 SYDVKM. The CDR3 sequence: CASSPRATVSEQYF. The CDR3 DNA reads TGTGCCAGCAGTCCCAGGGCCACAGTCAGCGAGCAGTACTTC.

This clone was seen a few times. V gene TRBV6-6 combines with J gene TRBJ2-3; 9 bases are a match to TRBD1. The CDR3 is 15 amino acids. Germline V gene data show CDR1 as MNHNY and CDR2 as SVGAGI (reference sequence). The V gene end was trimmed by 6 bases and the J gene end by 1 base; junction bases not matched to a gene: 5. The CDR3 sequence is CASRGTGLGTDTQYF. In DNA, the CDR3 is TGTGCCAGCAGGGGGACAGGGTTGGGCACAGATACGCAGTATTTT.

V and J are TRBV18 and TRBJ1-5; the D gene is possibly TRBD1 (5 bases). Trimming removed 1 base at V and 4 bases at J, with 8 bases between. The germline CDR1 and CDR2 sequences are KGHSH and LQKENI. This CDR3 comprises 14 residues. CDR3 bases: TGTGCCAGCTCACCACAGGGGTTAAATCAGCCCCAGCATTTT. It specifies CASSPQGLNQPQHF. Based on the CDR3 plus reference TRBV18 and TRBJ1-5, the full variable domain is NAGVMQNPRHLVRRRGQEARLRCSPMKGHSHVYWYRQLPEEGLKFMVYLQKENIIDESGMPKERFSAEFPKEGPSILRIQQVVRGDSAAYFCASSPQGLNQPQHFGDGTRLSIL.

The V call is TRBV6-6, the J call TRBJ2-7, with a weak D call TRBD2 (5 bases). CDR1 and CDR2 (germline): MNHNY, SVGAGI (reference sequence). The CDR3 is 15 residues long. The V end was cut by 2 bases, the J end by 0 bases, with 11 bases between. The DNA of the CDR3 is TGTGCCAGCAGTTACACGGGATTAGGCTCCTACGAGCAGTACTTC. Encoded protein: CASSYTGLGSYEQYF.

The chain combines TRBV27 with TRBJ1-2; 9 nucleotides align to TRBD1. Trimming took 6 bases from V and 4 from J; bases not matched to a gene: 3. CDR3 length equals 13 residues. The germline CDR1 and CDR2 sequences are MNHEY and SMNVEV (reference sequence). The CDR3 reads CASRSTGGYGYTF. The CDR3 region has the DNA TGTGCCAGCAGGTCGACAGGGGGCTATGGCTACACCTTC.